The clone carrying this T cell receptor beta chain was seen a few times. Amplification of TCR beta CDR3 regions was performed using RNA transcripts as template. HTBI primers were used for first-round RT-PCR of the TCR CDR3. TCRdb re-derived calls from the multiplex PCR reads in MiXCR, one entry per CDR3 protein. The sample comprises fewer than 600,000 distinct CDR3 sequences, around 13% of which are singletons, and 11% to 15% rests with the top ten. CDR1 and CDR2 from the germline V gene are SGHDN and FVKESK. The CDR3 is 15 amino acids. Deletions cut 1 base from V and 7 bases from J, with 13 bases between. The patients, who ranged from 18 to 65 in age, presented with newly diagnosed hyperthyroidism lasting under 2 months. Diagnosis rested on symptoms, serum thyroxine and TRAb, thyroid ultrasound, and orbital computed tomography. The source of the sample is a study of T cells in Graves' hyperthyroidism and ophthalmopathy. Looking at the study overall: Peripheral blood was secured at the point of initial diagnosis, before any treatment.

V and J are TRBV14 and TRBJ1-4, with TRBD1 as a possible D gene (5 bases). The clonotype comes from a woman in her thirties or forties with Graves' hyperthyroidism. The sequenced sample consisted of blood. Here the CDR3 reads CASSQAGLRFEKLFF. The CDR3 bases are TGTGCCAGCAGCCAAGCAGGGTTACGGTTTGAAAAACTGTTTTTT.